This TCR beta chain was observed in a study of early T cells in non-severe SARS-CoV-2 infection. Study summary: Sequenced material consisted of bulk RNA (from unsorted whole blood), and chains were unpaired.

V was cut by 1 base and J by 8 bases, with 18 bases left in between. The V gene's germline CDR1 is MGHDK and CDR2 SYGVNS. CDR3 length: 15 amino acids. Each CDR3 protein is one row after TCRdb ran MiXCR on the 5' RACE reads. The sample records approximately 27,000 distinct CDR3 sequences, about 5% being singletons. Regarding the study as a whole: Matches to VDJdb favored anti-spike CD8 responses and missed private and CD4 specificities.

The table lists this clonotype with many counts. The antigen is undetermined. The rearrangement joins TRBV25-1 to TRBJ2-7; D possibly matches TRBD1 or TRBD2 (5 bases each). The TCR sequence derives from an adult who was a healthcare worker with PCR-confirmed SARS-CoV-2 infection or an uninfected control (not recorded which). The material sequenced was whole blood. This CDR3 reads CASSESRDGFTKQYF. DNA for the CDR3: TGTGCCAGCAGTGAATCCCGGGACGGATTTACGAAGCAGTACTTC.